Below are 24 T cell receptor beta chains sequenced from a single sample in a study of vaccination and CD4 T cells after COVID-19. Indicated treatment: 10-day PBMC culture with coronavirus spike peptide pools or control peptides (ViraFEST assay). During the years 2011-2018, before the COVID-19 pandemic, the unexposed donor's CD4+ T cells were collected. Cultured CD4+ T cell DNA was sequenced using the Oncomine TCR Beta short-read assay. Using the QIAamp micro DNA kit, genomic DNA was extracted from the CD4+ T cells that had been cultured. TCRdb re-analysed the PCR reads in MiXCR, keeping a single row per CDR3 protein. This sample has approximately 9,800 distinct CDR3 sequences, with around 33% found just once. The antigens of these receptors remain unknown. The material sequenced was CD4+ T cells from blood, cultured in vitro. These receptors all stem from a human donor in good health.

This clonotype was counted between two and nine times. This rearrangement joins TRBV6-2 or TRBV6-3 to TRBJ2-1, with D hard to call. Germline loops: CDR1 MNHEY, CDR2 SVGEGT. CDR3 length: 13 amino acids. Trimming left V 4 bases short and J 3 bases short, with 7 bases between. CDR3 amino acids: CASSFESYNEQFF. The CDR3 DNA sequence: TGTGCCAGCAGTTTCGAGAGCTACAATGAGCAGTTCTTC.

This chain joins TRBV21-1 and TRBJ2-7; TRBD2, as called in the table, went unchecked against the DNA. TRBV21-1 is designated a pseudogene. The CDR3 spans 18 residues. As DNA, the CDR3 is TGTGCCAGCAGCAAAGCCGCGGGTAGCCCTACCGATTGTTACGAGCAGTACTTC. Translating gives CASSKAAGSPTDCYEQYF.

V usage is TRBV24-1 and J usage is TRBJ2-1; D is possibly TRBD1 (5 bases). V lost 3 bases and J lost 6, with 14 bases in between. The germline CDR1 and CDR2 sequences are KGHDR and SFDVKD. The CDR3 extends over 15 amino acids. In nucleotides, the CDR3 is TGTGCCACCAGTGATCCCAGGCCTAGGGGCAATGAGCAGTTCTTC. Translation gives CATSDPRPRGNEQFF.

This clonotype was seen a handful of times. The rearrangement uses TRBV7-2 and TRBJ2-7; 13 bases fit TRBD2. This CDR3 contains 15 residues. Germline lookup yields CDR1 SGHTA and CDR2 FQGNSA. V trimming: 6 bases; J trimming: 0 bases; junction bases outside the gene matches: 2. The CDR3 DNA reads TGTGCCAGCAGACGGACTAGCGGGAGCTCCTACGAGCAGTACTTC. Protein product: CASRRTSGSSYEQYF.

The rearrangement links TRBV7-6 to TRBJ2-1, with D uncertain. Trimming took off 1 base at V and 6 bases at J, with 4 bases between the two ends. This CDR3 contains 12 residues. In germline, CDR1 is SGHVS, CDR2 FNYEAQ. CDR3 sequence (DNA): TGTGCCAGCAGCTTAGTTGGCAATGAGCAGTTCTTC. Its translation: CASSLVGNEQFF.

V usage is TRBV5-1 and J usage is TRBJ2-1, with D perhaps assigned TRBD1 or TRBD2 (5 bases each). The CDR3 contains 14 residues. Trimming took off 0 bases at V and 4 bases at J, with 8 bases between the two ends. The germline gives CDR1 SGHRS, CDR2 YFSETQ. CDR3 residues: CASSLGDQYNEQFF. DNA for the CDR3: TGCGCCAGCAGCTTGGGGGACCAATACAATGAGCAGTTCTTC.

The chain has TRBV30 and TRBJ1-5, with D perhaps matching TRBD1 (5 bases). The CDR3 extends over 13 amino acids. CDR1 GTSNPN and CDR2 SVGIG come from the germline V gene (reference sequence). Trimming took off 6 bases at V and 0 bases at J, with 9 bases between the two ends. As DNA, the CDR3 is TGTGCCTGCGGACACGATAGCAATCAGCCCCAGCATTTT. Translating gives CACGHDSNQPQHF.

The V gene is TRBV30, the J gene TRBJ1-2; D is ambiguous. The germline V gene encodes CDR1 GTSNPN and CDR2 SVGIG (reference sequence). This CDR3 has 13 residues. V lost 0 bases to trimming and J lost 2 bases, with 7 bases between them. The CDR3 reads CAWSVQANYGYTF. CDR3 nucleotide sequence: TGTGCCTGGAGTGTACAAGCAAACTATGGCTACACCTTC.

The chain employs TRBV11-2 and TRBJ1-1, with D possibly being TRBD1 (6 bases). The CDR3 contains 14 residues. Trimming cost V 1 base and J 4 bases, with 10 bases left between them. The germline CDR1 and CDR2 sequences are SGHAT and FQNNGV. CDR3 sequence: CASSLVRGGTEAFF. The CDR3 coding sequence is TGTGCCAGCAGCTTAGTCAGGGGAGGCACTGAAGCTTTCTTT.

The chain couples TRBV7-2 to TRBJ2-5, with 9 bases identical to TRBD1. There are 19 residues in the CDR3. With 5 bases clipped from V and 3 bases from J, the junction kept 19 bases outside the gene matches. Looked up from germline, CDR1 is SGHTA and CDR2 is FQGNSA. In DNA form, the CDR3 reads TGTGCCAGCAGCACAATGAAATCCGGGACAGGGAGGAGAGAAGAGACCCAGTACTTC. Protein product: CASSTMKSGTGRREETQYF. The full variable domain, in which reference TRBV7-2 and TRBJ2-5 provide the parts outside the CDR3, is GAGVSQSPSNKVTEKGKDVELRCDPISGHTALYWYRQSLGQGLEFLIYFQGNSAPDKSGLPSDRFSAERTGGSVSTLTIQRTQQEDSAVYLCASSTMKSGTGRREETQYFGPGTRLLVL.

The table lists this clonotype with a few counts. This sequence joins TRBV19 and TRBJ1-5; no reliable D call. The CDR3 sequence is 17 residues long. V lost 5 bases, J lost 1 base, and 18 bases lay in between. Per germline, CDR1 LNHDA and CDR2 SQIVND (reference sequence). This chain's CDR3 is CASSPPGRGKSNQPQHF. In DNA form, the CDR3 reads TGTGCCAGTAGTCCGCCCGGGCGGGGAAAAAGCAATCAGCCCCAGCATTTT.

As DNA, the CDR3 is TGTGCCAGCAGCCCGCCCCTAGGACAGGGTACTGGAAACACCATATATTTT. The encoded protein is CASSPPLGQGTGNTIYF. J is TRBJ1-3 and V is TRBV7-6; 8 bases agree with TRBD1. V was pared by 5 bases and J by 2 bases, with 11 bases of the junction left unmatched. This CDR3 region has 17 residues. The V gene's germline CDR1 is SGHVS and CDR2 FNYEAQ.

This chain uses TRBV20-1 with TRBJ2-1; 11 nucleotides match TRBD2. The germline V gene encodes CDR1 DFQATT and CDR2 SNEGSKA (reference sequence). With V trimmed by 2 bases and J by 3 bases, 9 bases remained unmatched. This CDR3 is built from 17 residues. CDR3 protein: CSARSAKLAGVYNEQFF. For the CDR3, the DNA is TGCAGTGCTAGATCGGCTAAACTAGCGGGAGTCTACAATGAGCAGTTCTTC.

V gene TRBV20-1 combines with J gene TRBJ1-2; D is possibly TRBD1 (6 bases). Trimming removed 4 bases from V and 6 bases from J, with 18 bases in between. This CDR3 is built from 14 residues. Looked up from germline, CDR1 is DFQATT and CDR2 is SNEGSKA (reference sequence). The CDR3: CSATSTGFSHGYTF. The CDR3 region has the DNA TGCAGTGCTACCTCAACAGGGTTTAGTCATGGCTACACCTTC.

This clonotype occurred a few times. The J gene is TRBJ2-7, the V gene TRBV6-7, with no clear D. TRBV6-7 is sorted into the ORF group, with uncertain function. The CDR3 has 16 residues. V was cut by 0 bases and J by 1 base, with 13 bases left in between. The CDR3 sequence: CASSYSRFNGSYEQYF. CDR3 DNA sequence: TGTGCCAGCAGTTACTCTAGGTTCAACGGGTCCTACGAGCAGTACTTC.

The genes are TRBV20-1 and TRBJ2-5; D gene uncertain. Trimming took off 4 bases at V and 9 bases at J, with 9 bases between the two ends. Germline values: CDR1 DFQATT, CDR2 SNEGSKA (reference sequence). The CDR3 covers 10 residues. The CDR3 DNA reads TGCAGTGCTATGGAAGGGCCCCAGTACTTC. Its translation: CSAMEGPQYF.

This clonotype has only a few counts. The chain employs TRBV28 and TRBJ1-5, with TRBD1 matching 8 bases. V was pared by 5 bases and J by 6 bases, with 6 bases of the junction left unmatched. This CDR3 has 14 amino acids. Germline V gene data show CDR1 as MDHEN and CDR2 as SYDVKM. CDR3 amino acids: CASSTTGGSQPQHF. CDR3 DNA: TGTGCCAGCAGTACAACAGGGGGGAGTCAGCCCCAGCATTTT.

The chain is built from TRBV6-1 and TRBJ1-1; no firm D call. CDR1 is MNHNS, CDR2 SASEGT, per germline. The V end was cut by 7 bases, the J end by 2 bases, with 11 bases between. The CDR3 loop spans 13 amino acids. CDR3 protein: CASTRTANTEAFF. CDR3 nucleotide sequence: TGTGCCAGCACCCGGACGGCAAACACTGAAGCTTTCTTT.

The V gene is TRBV12-3 or TRBV12-4, the J gene TRBJ1-5, with D maybe TRBD1 (5 bases). The V gene lost 6 bases and the J gene lost 2 bases, with 17 bases spanning the gap. The CDR3 runs to 16 residues. CDR3 amino acids: CASSLAGGEGNQPQHF. CDR3 in DNA: TGTGCCAGCAGCCTCGCGGGGGGGGAAGGCAATCAGCCCCAGCATTTT.

The chain joins TRBV7-3 to TRBJ2-3; the D call may be TRBD1 or TRBD2 (5 bases each). V was trimmed by 2 bases and J by 6 bases, leaving 9 bases between them. This CDR3 comprises 13 residues. Germline V gene sequence: CDR1 SGHTA, CDR2 FQGTGA. CDR3 in amino acids: CASSLRGSDTQYF. CDR3 coding DNA: TGTGCCAGCAGCTTACGGGGCAGCGATACGCAGTATTTT.

The chain employs TRBV6-1 and TRBJ2-1; 9 nucleotides align to TRBD2. V shed 4 bases and J 7 bases; nucleotides not matched to a gene: 20. The CDR3 sequence is 19 residues long. CDR1 and CDR2 (germline): MNHNS, SASEGT. This CDR3 reads CASSAPSGTLSRLRNEQFF. The DNA for the CDR3 is TGTGCCAGCAGTGCACCTAGCGGGACTCTCAGCCGGCTTCGGAATGAGCAGTTCTTC.

This rearrangement joins TRBV5-4 to TRBJ2-3; D call uncertain. V lost 4 bases and J 0 bases, leaving 12 bases between the germline ends. This CDR3 has 15 amino acids. Germline V gene data show CDR1 as SGHNT and CDR2 as YYREEE (reference sequence). CDR3 coding DNA: TGTGCCAGCAGCAAAGGGTCAACTAGCACAGATACGCAGTATTTT. This encodes CASSKGSTSTDTQYF.

The rearrangement links TRBV7-9 to TRBJ2-7; D uncertain. Germline CDR1 reads SEHNR; CDR2 reads FQNEAQ (reference sequence). The germline V and J ends were trimmed by 2 bases and 3 bases, with 8 bases remaining between them. The CDR3 length is 13 residues. This CDR3 is CASSLLFGYEQYF. Written as DNA, the CDR3 is TGTGCCAGCAGCTTATTGTTCGGCTACGAGCAGTACTTC.

This clonotype is categorized as medium-sized. The rearrangement joins TRBV6-2 or TRBV6-3 to TRBJ1-2; weak D call: TRBD1 (5 bases). CDR3 length: 12 residues. Trimming took 7 bases from V and 3 from J, leaving 9 bases between them. The germline gives CDR1 MNHEY, CDR2 SVGEGT. The CDR3 protein is CASKPGDYGYTF. The CDR3 coding sequence is TGTGCCAGCAAGCCGGGGGACTATGGCTACACCTTC.